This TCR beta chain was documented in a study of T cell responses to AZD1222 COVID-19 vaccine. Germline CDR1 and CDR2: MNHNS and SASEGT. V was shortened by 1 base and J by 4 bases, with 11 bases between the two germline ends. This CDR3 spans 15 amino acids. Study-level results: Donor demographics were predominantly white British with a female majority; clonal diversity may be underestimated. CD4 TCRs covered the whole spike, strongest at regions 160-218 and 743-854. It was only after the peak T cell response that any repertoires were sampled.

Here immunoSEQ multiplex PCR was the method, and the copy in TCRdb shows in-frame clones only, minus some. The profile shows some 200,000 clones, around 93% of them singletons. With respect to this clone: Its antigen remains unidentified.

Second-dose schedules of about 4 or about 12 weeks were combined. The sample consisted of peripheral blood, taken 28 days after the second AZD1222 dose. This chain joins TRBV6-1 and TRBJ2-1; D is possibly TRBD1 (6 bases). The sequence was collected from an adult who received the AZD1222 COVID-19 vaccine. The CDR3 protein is CASSEGRTDYNEQFF. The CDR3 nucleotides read TGTGCCAGCAGTGAAGGGAGGACAGATTACAATGAGCAGTTCTTC.